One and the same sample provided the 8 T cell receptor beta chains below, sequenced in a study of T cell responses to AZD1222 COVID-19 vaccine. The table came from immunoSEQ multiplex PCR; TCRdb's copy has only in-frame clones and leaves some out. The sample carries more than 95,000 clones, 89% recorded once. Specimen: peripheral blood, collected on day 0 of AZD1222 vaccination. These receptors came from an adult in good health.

The CDR3 is CASSGVSTEAFF. CDR3 nucleotides: TGTGCCAGCAGCGGGGTGAGCACTGAAGCTTTCTTT. The rearrangement joins TRBV6-6 to TRBJ1-1; the D is unclear. The CDR3 totals 12 residues. Germline V CDR1 and CDR2: MNHNY, SVGAGI (reference sequence). Trimming removed 6 bases from V and 4 bases from J, with 9 bases in between.

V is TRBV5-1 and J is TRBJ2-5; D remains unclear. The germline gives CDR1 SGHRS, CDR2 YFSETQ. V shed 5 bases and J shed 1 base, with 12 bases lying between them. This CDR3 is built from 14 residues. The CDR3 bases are TGCGCCAGCAGGCCTCCGGGTTCCCAAGAGACCCAGTACTTC. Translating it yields CASRPPGSQETQYF.

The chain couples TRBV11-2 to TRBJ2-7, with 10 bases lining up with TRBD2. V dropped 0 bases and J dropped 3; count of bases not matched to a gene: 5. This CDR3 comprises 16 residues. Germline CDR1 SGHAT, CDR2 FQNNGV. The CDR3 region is CASSLEWSGGDYEQYF. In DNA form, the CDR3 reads TGTGCCAGCAGCTTAGAGTGGAGCGGGGGGGACTACGAGCAGTACTTC. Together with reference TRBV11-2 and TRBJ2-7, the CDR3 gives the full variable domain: EAGVAQSPRYKIIEKRQSVAFWCNPISGHATLYWYQQILGQGPKLLIQFQNNGVVDDSQLPKDRFSAERLKGVDSTLKIQPAKLEDSAVYLCASSLEWSGGDYEQYFGPGTRLTVT.

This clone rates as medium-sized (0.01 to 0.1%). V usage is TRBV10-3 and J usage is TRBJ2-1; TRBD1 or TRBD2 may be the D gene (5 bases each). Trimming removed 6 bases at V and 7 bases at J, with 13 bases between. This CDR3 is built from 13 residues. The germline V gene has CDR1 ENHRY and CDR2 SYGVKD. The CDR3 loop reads CAIRNPGPNEQFF. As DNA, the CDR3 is TGTGCCATCAGAAATCCGGGACCAAATGAGCAGTTCTTC.

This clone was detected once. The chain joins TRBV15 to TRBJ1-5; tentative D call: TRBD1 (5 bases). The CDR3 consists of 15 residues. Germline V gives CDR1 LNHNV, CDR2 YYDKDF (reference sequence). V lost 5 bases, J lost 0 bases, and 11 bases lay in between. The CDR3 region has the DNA TGTGCCACCAGCGCTGGACAACATAGCAATCAGCCCCAGCATTTT. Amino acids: CATSAGQHSNQPQHF.

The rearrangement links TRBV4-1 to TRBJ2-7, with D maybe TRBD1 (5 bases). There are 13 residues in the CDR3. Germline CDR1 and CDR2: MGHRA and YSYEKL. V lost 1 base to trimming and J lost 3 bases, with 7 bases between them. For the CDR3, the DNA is TGCGCCAGCAGCCAAGGCAGGGACTACGAGCAGTACTTC. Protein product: CASSQGRDYEQYF.

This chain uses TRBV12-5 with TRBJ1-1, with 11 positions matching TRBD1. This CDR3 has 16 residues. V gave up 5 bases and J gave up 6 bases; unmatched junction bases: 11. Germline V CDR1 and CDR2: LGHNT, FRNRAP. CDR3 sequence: CASGLGQGVSNAEAFF. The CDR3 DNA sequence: TGTGCTAGTGGTCTGGGACAGGGGGTCAGCAACGCTGAAGCTTTCTTT.

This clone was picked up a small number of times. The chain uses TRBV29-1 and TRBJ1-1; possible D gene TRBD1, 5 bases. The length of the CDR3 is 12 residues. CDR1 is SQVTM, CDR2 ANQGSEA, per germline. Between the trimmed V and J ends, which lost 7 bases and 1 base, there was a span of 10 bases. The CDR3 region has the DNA TGCAGCGCGACAGCGCCGAACACTGAAGCTTTCTTT. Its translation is CSATAPNTEAFF. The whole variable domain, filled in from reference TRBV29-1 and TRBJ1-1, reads SAVISQKPSRDICQRGTSLTIQCQVDSQVTMMFWYRQQPGQSLTLIATANQGSEATYESGFVIDKFPISRPNLTFSTLTVSNMSPEDSSIYLCSATAPNTEAFFGQGTRLTVV.